The clone carrying this T cell receptor (beta chain) was seen at least ten times. Its antigen is unidentified. Coverage ceases 3 residues before the CDR3 finishes, and the germline J gene fills in the end. Blood samples were heparinized, about 4.5 to 9 ml per donor. The entry originates in a study of T cell clonality in common variable immunodeficiency. CDR1 and CDR2 from the germline V gene are SGHRS and YFSETQ. The CDR3 runs to 15 residues. Between the trimmed V and J ends, which lost 4 bases and 0 bases, there was a span of 14 bases. Overall study results and limits: T cell subpopulation sequencing would be needed to explain CVID clonality. TCRbeta clonality was increased in CVID versus healthy controls.

Data came from immunoSEQ multiplex PCR; TCRdb stores just in-frame clones and leaves some out. Sampling found tens of thousands of clones, none seen once. This clonotype was sampled from a person between 18 and 69 years old in good health. Sequencing input: peripheral blood mononuclear cells. The V and J genes are TRBV5-1 and TRBJ2-7, with D possibly TRBD2 on 6 matching bases. CDR3 sequence: CASSLSGDASYEQYF. The DNA read from the CDR3 is TGCGCCAGCAGCCTTAGCGGAGACGCCTCCTACGAG.